This is a list of T cell receptor beta chains from one sample in a study of T cell changes during pregnancy in multiple sclerosis. TCRdb's table, derived via immunoSEQ multiplex PCR, lists solely in-frame clones and lacks some. The sample consists of fewer than 90,000 clones, roughly 93% of them appearing once. The sequences come from peripheral blood, collected in the third trimester of pregnancy. The receptors were gathered from a female donor with multiple sclerosis, enrolled in a pregnancy study. The CDR3 runs from the conserved cysteine through the conserved F or W. D genes are given only for firm matches. Clone size is given for some rows only: seen once, a few or many times, or a class if the clone is expanded.

J,D,length,size,V,CDR3,DNA
TRBJ2-5,TRBD2,17,.,TRBV5-4,CASSLGTSGRVTETQYF,TGTGCCAGCAGCTTGGGAACTAGCGGGAGGGTGACGGAGACCCAGTACTTC
TRBJ1-2,.,12,.,TRBV6-1,CASSEGRGGYTF,TGTGCCAGCAGTGAAGGCAGGGGTGGCTACACCTTC
TRBJ1-5,.,14,.,TRBV15,CATSRRGGFQPQHF,TGTGCCACCAGCAGACGAGGAGGATTTCAGCCCCAGCATTTT
TRBJ2-3,TRBD2,19,.,TRBV2,CASSAKTQLAGGWTDTQYF,TGTGCCAGCAGTGCTAAAACCCAACTAGCGGGAGGATGGACAGATACGCAGTATTTT
TRBJ1-5,TRBD1,15,.,TRBV10-3,CAISGGGQDNQPQHF,TGTGCCATCAGTGGGGGGGGACAGGACAATCAGCCCCAGCATTTT
TRBJ2-5,TRBD1,15,.,TRBV11-2,CASSSTGTGLETQYF,TGTGCCAGCAGCTCAACCGGGACAGGGTTAGAGACCCAGTACTTC
TRBJ2-1,.,13,few,TRBV30,CAWKGDFDNEQFF,TGTGCCTGGAAAGGTGACTTTGACAATGAGCAGTTCTTC
TRBJ2-5,.,14,.,TRBV27,CASSLGQFQETQYF,TGTGCCAGCAGTCTAGGACAGTTCCAAGAGACCCAGTACTTC
TRBJ1-2,TRBD1,14,.,TRBV5-1,CASTDPGQAYGYTF,TGCGCCAGCACCGATCCCGGACAGGCTTATGGCTACACCTTC
TRBJ2-1,TRBD2,19,few,TRBV28,CASNTKLLAGGYSVDEQFF,TGTGCCAGCAATACAAAGTTATTAGCGGGAGGGTACTCGGTCGATGAGCAGTTCTTC
TRBJ2-7,.,13,.,TRBV7-8,CASSFAQTYEQYF,TGTGCCAGCAGCTTCGCCCAGACCTACGAGCAGTACTTC
TRBJ2-1,TRBD2,16,.,TRBV4-2,CASSQEASGSVNEQFF,TGTGCCAGCAGCCAAGAGGCTAGCGGGAGTGTCAATGAGCAGTTCTTC
TRBJ1-2,.,13,.,TRBV19,CASSIGSGSGYTF,TGTGCCAGTAGTATAGGATCCGGGAGTGGCTACACCTTC
TRBJ2-7,TRBD2,15,.,TRBV5-4,CASSLGGGSRDEQYF,TGTGCCAGCAGCTTGGGGGGAGGGAGTCGCGACGAGCAGTACTTC
TRBJ1-2,TRBD1,17,.,TRBV27,CASSSYNSRGLGYGYTF,TGTGCCAGCAGTTCATATAACTCCAGGGGGCTCGGCTATGGCTACACCTTC
TRBJ1-2,.,12,.,TRBV9,CASTVPGYGYTF,TGTGCCAGCACCGTGCCGGGGTACGGCTACACCTTC
TRBJ1-2,TRBD1,12,.,TRBV6-6,CASSKDRGSYTF,TGTGCCAGCAGTAAGGACAGGGGGAGCTACACCTTC
TRBJ1-1,.,12,.,TRBV19,CASKGENTEAFF,TGTGCCAGTAAGGGAGAGAACACTGAAGCTTTCTTT
TRBJ2-2,.,14,.,TRBV7-3,CASSPKGRGGELFF,TGTGCCAGCAGCCCGAAGGGGCGCGGCGGGGAGCTGTTTTTT
TRBJ1-1,.,17,.,TRBV4-1,CASSRLPGVFGNTEAFF,TGCGCCAGCAGCCGATTGCCCGGGGTCTTTGGAAACACTGAAGCTTTCTTT
TRBJ1-5,TRBD1,15,few,TRBV12-5,CASGFSSGGGQPQHF,TGTGCTAGTGGTTTCTCGTCAGGGGGCGGTCAGCCCCAGCATTTT
TRBJ1-3,.,15,.,TRBV4-1,CASSQDLGLGNTIYF,TGCGCCAGCAGCCAAGATCTGGGGCTGGGAAACACCATATATTTT
TRBJ2-3,TRBD2,17,.,TRBV4-2,CASSQPGGLAGGDTQYF,TGTGCCAGCAGCCAACCCGGGGGACTAGCGGGAGGTGATACGCAGTATTTT
TRBJ1-6,.,15,.,TRBV30,CAWRGASSYNSPLHF,TGTGCCTGGAGGGGCGCCAGCTCCTATAATTCACCCCTCCACTTT
TRBJ2-7,.,14,once,TRBV5-4,CASSGSGQIYEQYF,TGTGCCAGCAGCGGAAGCGGACAGATCTACGAGCAGTACTTC
TRBJ2-1,.,14,.,TRBV5-6,CASSLDGIYNEQFF,TGTGCCAGCAGCTTGGACGGTATCTACAATGAGCAGTTCTTC
TRBJ2-2,.,14,.,TRBV27,CASSLFRYTGELFF,TGTGCCAGCAGTTTATTTCGGTACACCGGGGAGCTGTTTTTT
TRBJ1-4,.,16,.,TRBV2,CASRGHRATQNEKLFF,TGTGCCAGCAGGGGGCACAGGGCCACACAGAACGAAAAACTGTTTTTT
TRBJ2-1,TRBD2,16,.,TRBV28,CASSFPGLAGGYEQFF,TGTGCCAGCAGTTTCCCGGGACTAGCGGGAGGGTATGAGCAGTTCTTC
TRBJ2-7,.,12,.,TRBV19,CASKGGSYEQYF,TGTGCCAGTAAGGGCGGGTCCTACGAGCAGTACTTC
TRBJ1-2,.,15,.,TRBV9,CASSVDGGDLYGYTF,TGTGCCAGCAGCGTAGACGGGGGGGACTTGTATGGCTACACCTTC
TRBJ1-2,.,13,.,TRBV12-5,CASGLAGYGGYTF,TGTGCTAGTGGTTTGGCCGGTTACGGGGGCTACACCTTC
TRBJ2-3,TRBD1,15,.,TRBV27,CASSPGQGITDTQYF,TGTGCCAGCAGTCCGGGACAGGGGATTACAGATACGCAGTATTTT
TRBJ2-3,TRBD2,17,few,TRBV7-2,CASSLHTSGFSTDTQYF,TGTGCCAGCAGCCTACACACTAGCGGGTTTAGCACAGATACGCAGTATTTT
TRBJ2-7,TRBD1,15,.,TRBV27,CASSQAGTGFYEQYF,TGTGCCAGCAGTCAAGCCGGGACAGGGTTTTACGAGCAGTACTTC
TRBJ1-2,TRBD1,15,.,TRBV5-8,CASSLESTGSYGYTF,TGTGCCAGCAGCTTAGAATCGACAGGGAGTTATGGCTACACCTTC
TRBJ2-7,.,13,few,TRBV5-1,CASSPERLYEQYF,TGCGCCAGCAGCCCAGAGCGGCTCTACGAGCAGTACTTC
TRBJ2-3,.,16,.,TRBV11-3,CAVTKVPDSGTDTQYF,TGTGCGGTCACCAAGGTCCCCGACTCGGGGACAGATACGCAGTATTTT
TRBJ2-7,.,15,.,TRBV5-1,CASSLAWGLADEQYF,TGCGCCAGCAGCTTGGCGTGGGGACTGGCAGACGAGCAGTACTTC
TRBJ2-1,TRBD2,18,.,TRBV4-2,CASSLQLGLAGGHNEQFF,TGTGCCAGCAGCCTGCAGTTGGGGCTAGCGGGAGGCCACAATGAGCAGTTCTTC
TRBJ2-3,.,15,.,TRBV18,CASSPRATQEDTQYF,TGTGCCAGCTCACCACGGGCCACTCAGGAAGATACGCAGTATTTT
TRBJ2-1,TRBD2,15,.,TRBV6-1,CASSAPSGGYNEQFF,TGTGCCAGCAGTGCGCCTAGCGGGGGTTACAATGAGCAGTTCTTC
TRBJ2-7,.,11,.,TRBV2,CASSTGNEQYF,TGTGCCAGCAGTACGGGAAACGAGCAGTACTTC
TRBJ2-7,.,13,.,TRBV6-4,CASSKGSSYEQYF,TGTGCCAGTAGCAAAGGGAGCTCCTACGAGCAGTACTTC
TRBJ1-1,TRBD1,11,few,TRBV9,CASRATGVAFF,TGTGCCAGCAGGGCCACAGGGGTGGCTTTCTTT
TRBJ1-3,.,16,.,TRBV30,CAWSPIGGAAGNTIYF,TGTGCCTGGAGTCCCATAGGGGGGGCTGCTGGAAACACCATATATTTT